A single sample is the source of the 30 T cell receptor beta chains below, sequenced in a study of regulatory T cells in long-lasting Graves disease. This sample's time point: newly diagnosed GD, antithyroid drugs for less than 3 months. From PBMCs, RNA was extracted and then used to make the TCR library. Both iRepertoire HTBI primers and Arm-PCR of CDR3 regions were used to build the TCR beta libraries. TCRdb re-analysed the multiplex PCR reads in MiXCR, keeping a single row per CDR3 protein. The repertoire consists of approximately 460,000 distinct CDR3 sequences, with about 17% occurring once and the leading ten covering around a tenth. Separately, the same data were catalogued under a study of T cells in Graves' hyperthyroidism and ophthalmopathy.

The input for sequencing was peripheral blood mononuclear cells (PBMCs), taken at new diagnosis, from a patient treated with antithyroid drugs. The receptor set was obtained from a woman in her twenties or thirties with Graves disease.

This clonotype was seen ten or more times. V and J are TRBV20-1 and TRBJ1-4; D is possibly TRBD1 (6 bases). Per germline, CDR1 DFQATT and CDR2 SNEGSKA (reference sequence). V lost 0 bases, J lost 1 base, and 12 bases lay in between. The CDR3 covers 16 residues. CDR3 nucleotide sequence: TGCAGTGCTAGAGATCCTACCAGGGGAACTAATGAAAAACTGTTTTTT. Residues: CSARDPTRGTNEKLFF.

This clonotype has more than one count but fewer than ten. J is TRBJ2-3 and V is TRBV9, with 7 positions matching TRBD2. CDR3 length equals 15 residues. V lost 5 bases to trimming and J lost 2 bases; unmatched junction nucleotides: 8. Germline CDR1 and CDR2: SGDLS and YYNGEE. This CDR3 reads CASSASGPSTDTQYF. For the CDR3, the DNA is TGTGCCAGCAGTGCTAGCGGCCCCTCCACAGATACGCAGTATTTT.

Only a few counts were recorded for this clonotype. The rearrangement uses TRBV6-2 or TRBV6-3 and TRBJ2-2, with D tentatively TRBD2 (5 bases). V was pared by 8 bases and J by 1 base, with 8 bases between. Germline values: CDR1 MNHEY, CDR2 SVGEGT. CDR3 size: 13 residues. The CDR3 DNA reads as TGTGCCAGCTCAGCGGTGAACACCGGGGAGCTGTTTTTT. It translates to CASSAVNTGELFF.

This clonotype was detected ten times or more. This chain links TRBV4-1 with TRBJ2-3; 7 bases are a match to TRBD2. V was clipped by 0 bases and J by 6 bases; unmatched bases: 9. In germline, CDR1 is MGHRA, CDR2 YSYEKL. This CDR3 spans 16 amino acids. Written as DNA, the CDR3 is TGCGCCAGCAGCCAAGATGAGGCGGCGGGAGCCGATACGCAGTATTTT. Its translation: CASSQDEAAGADTQYF.

The V gene is TRBV4-2, the J gene TRBJ2-3; D is possibly TRBD2 (5 bases). Germline-derived CDR1 and CDR2 are LGHNA and YNFKEQ. Trimming pared 0 bases from V and 4 bases from J, leaving 11 bases between. CDR3 length: 15 residues. The CDR3 sequence: CASSQEVRGSDTQYF. The CDR3 bases are TGTGCCAGCAGCCAAGAGGTCAGAGGGTCAGATACGCAGTATTTT.

This clonotype has a count of ten or more. The V call is TRBV6-1, the J call TRBJ2-1, with 8 bases aligning to TRBD1. CDR1 and CDR2 from the germline V gene are MNHNS and SASEGT. The length of the CDR3 is 16 residues. Trimming removed 7 bases from V and 5 bases from J; junction bases left unmatched: 13. For the CDR3, the DNA is TGTGCCAGCACTATCCGAAGGGCAGGGGGCCACAATGAGCAGTTCTTC. Encoded protein: CASTIRRAGGHNEQFF.

The chain combines TRBV20-1 with TRBJ2-3, with a possible D match to TRBD2 (5 bases). Germline-derived CDR1 and CDR2 are DFQATT and SNEGSKA (reference sequence). CDR3 length equals 13 residues. V lost 8 bases and J 7 bases, leaving 19 bases between the germline ends. DNA for the CDR3: TGCAGTCTGCGGGCCTTCACACAATATACGCAGTATTTT. Its translation is CSLRAFTQYTQYF.

This clonotype was recorded many times. The J gene is TRBJ2-1, the V gene TRBV4-3; a weak D match, TRBD2 (5 bases). Germline assignment: CDR1 LGHNA and CDR2 YSLEER. The CDR3 has 13 residues. Trimming stripped 1 base from V and 7 bases from J, with 8 bases between. The CDR3 DNA follows: TGCGCCAGCAGCCAAGGGCGGGTAAATGAGCAGTTCTTC. This codes for CASSQGRVNEQFF.

The table lists this clonotype with many counts. The chain recombines TRBV30 with TRBJ2-3, with D uncertain. This CDR3 has 12 residues. Per germline, CDR1 GTSNPN and CDR2 SVGIG (reference sequence). The V gene lost 0 bases and the J gene lost 4 bases, with 5 bases spanning the gap. The CDR3 loop reads CAWSVLADTQYF. CDR3 nucleotides: TGTGCCTGGAGTGTACTTGCAGATACGCAGTATTTT.

This clonotype was recorded at least ten times. This chain joins TRBV12-3 or TRBV12-4 and TRBJ2-5, with 7 bases fitting TRBD2. The CDR3 contains 14 residues. J gave up 5 bases and V 2 bases, and 5 bases lay outside the gene matches. In DNA form, the CDR3 reads TGTGCCAGCAGTTTATCGATCGGGGGGGAGACCCAGTACTTC. Its translation is CASSLSIGGETQYF.

Regarding this clonotype: This sequence may be a read error, since a much larger clone differs from it by one base. The V and J genes are TRBV20-1 and TRBJ2-1; TRBD2 is a possible D gene (6 bases). The CDR3 is 15 residues long. V lost 0 bases, J lost 3 bases, and 12 bases lay in between. The germline V gene encodes CDR1 DFQATT and CDR2 SNEGSKA (reference sequence). CDR3 coding DNA: TGCAGTGCTAGAGATCGGGGGAACCGCTACAATGAGCAGTTCTTC. Its protein product is CSARDRGNRYNEQFF.

This clonotype was detected ten times or more. The rearrangement uses TRBV12-3 or TRBV12-4 and TRBJ2-1, with D perhaps TRBD1 or TRBD2 (5 bases each). The CDR3 contains 16 residues. V shed 3 bases and J shed 7 bases, with 19 bases lying between them. The CDR3 loop is CASSLHGAVGVNEQFF. CDR3 in DNA: TGTGCCAGCAGTTTGCATGGGGCAGTCGGGGTTAATGAGCAGTTCTTC.

Many counts were recorded for this clonotype. This rearrangement joins TRBV7-2 to TRBJ2-2; possibly TRBD2 for D (5 bases). Germline V CDR1 and CDR2: SGHTA, FQGNSA. Between the trimmed V and J ends, which lost 4 bases and 3 bases, there was a span of 15 bases. The CDR3 contains 16 residues. CDR3 DNA sequence: TGTGCCAGCAGCTCCTTTACGGGATGGTACACCGGGGAGCTGTTTTTT. Translated: CASSSFTGWYTGELFF.

This clonotype was observed a handful of times. The CDR3, as DNA: TGTGCCAGTAGGGGGGGACTGAGCAATCAGCCCCAGCATTTT. As protein: CASRGGLSNQPQHF. The chain combines TRBV19 with TRBJ1-5, with D maybe TRBD1 (5 bases). The CDR3 totals 14 residues. Germline V gene lookup returns CDR1 LNHDA and CDR2 SQIVND (reference sequence). The germline V and J ends were trimmed by 6 bases and 1 base, with 10 bases remaining between them.

This clonotype was recorded many times. The chain recombines TRBV20-1 with TRBJ2-7; D is uncertain. The CDR3 is 10 amino acids. The germline CDR1 and CDR2 sequences are DFQATT and SNEGSKA (reference sequence). This CDR3 is CGLVGYEQYF. The CDR3 region has the DNA TGCGGCCTAGTAGGTTACGAGCAGTACTTC.

This clonotype has at least ten counts. V and J are TRBV7-9 and TRBJ2-3, with 9 nucleotides matching TRBD2. The CDR3 covers 16 residues. V trimming: 2 bases; J trimming: 4 bases; junction bases outside the gene matches: 7. The germline CDR1 and CDR2 sequences are SEHNR and FQNEAQ (reference sequence). In nucleotides, the CDR3 is TGTGCCAGCAGCTTACTCGGCGGGAGGGGGTCAGATACGCAGTATTTT. Protein sequence: CASSLLGGRGSDTQYF.

This clonotype was counted at least ten times. CDR3 nucleotides: TGTGCCAGCTCACTCCGACCAGGTTCCCACACTGAAGCTTTCTTT. Translation gives CASSLRPGSHTEAFF. J is TRBJ1-1 and V is TRBV18; D gene ambiguous. Per the germline V gene, CDR1 is KGHSH and CDR2 is LQKENI. Trimming left V 4 bases short and J 3 bases short, with 15 bases between. CDR3 size: 15 residues. The full variable domain, its missing parts supplied by reference TRBV18 and TRBJ1-1, is NAGVMQNPRHLVRRRGQEARLRCSPMKGHSHVYWYRQLPEEGLKFMVYLQKENIIDESGMPKERFSAEFPKEGPSILRIQQVVRGDSAAYFCASSLRPGSHTEAFFGQGTRLTVV.

V is TRBV14 and J is TRBJ1-4; the D is unclear. V was clipped by 0 bases and J by 7 bases, with 3 bases between them. CDR1 and CDR2 from the germline V gene are SGHDN and FVKESK. The CDR3 extends over 12 amino acids. The CDR3 sequence: CASSQEGEKLFF. CDR3 in DNA: TGTGCCAGCAGCCAAGAGGGTGAAAAACTGTTTTTT.

The sample holds many counts of this clonotype. The V call is TRBV11-1, the J call TRBJ1-6; D not certain. CDR1 and CDR2 (germline): SGHAT, FQDESV (reference sequence). Trimming pared 2 bases from V and 7 bases from J, leaving 9 bases between. CDR3 length: 14 amino acids. CDR3: CASSLMMSNSPLHF. CDR3 DNA sequence: TGTGCCAGCAGCTTAATGATGTCGAATTCACCCCTCCACTTT.

CDR3 amino acids: CASNRDNEQFF. Here the CDR3 DNA reads TGTGCCAGCAACCGGGACAATGAGCAGTTCTTC. This chain links TRBV6-2 or TRBV6-3 with TRBJ2-1; D unresolved. The germline CDR1 and CDR2 sequences are MNHEY and SVGEGT. The V gene lost 7 bases and the J gene lost 5 bases, with 6 bases spanning the gap. The CDR3 is made up of 11 amino acids.

This clonotype was observed many times. This chain joins TRBV29-1 and TRBJ2-7, with TRBD1 matching over 9 bases. Germline V gene sequence: CDR1 SQVTM, CDR2 ANQGSEA. CDR3 length: 20 amino acids. J lost 4 bases, V lost 1 base, and 23 bases had no gene match. The CDR3 protein is CSVEVPQGAGETPYAYEQYF. CDR3 DNA sequence: TGCAGCGTTGAAGTTCCACAGGGGGCGGGAGAAACACCTTATGCATACGAGCAGTACTTC.

This clonotype was recorded many times. The chain joins TRBV27 to TRBJ2-1; 10 nucleotides line up with TRBD1. V was clipped by 8 bases and J by 5 bases; unmatched bases: 6. The CDR3 has 14 amino acids. The V gene's germline CDR1 is MNHEY and CDR2 SMNVEV (reference sequence). The CDR3 reads CASLWDRGNNEQFF. Here the CDR3 DNA reads TGTGCCAGCCTATGGGACAGGGGCAACAATGAGCAGTTCTTC.

In its sample, this clonotype was seen many times. The chain is built from TRBV7-9 and TRBJ2-1; TRBD2 matches at 8 bases. This CDR3 is 15 amino acids long. After removal of 7 bases from V and 6 bases from J, the junction contained 11 bases not matched to a gene. Germline V gene data show CDR1 as SEHNR and CDR2 as FQNEAQ (reference sequence). The CDR3 bases are TGTGCCAGCACCCGAGCGGGAGACCCCATCAATGAGCAGTTCTTC. This codes for CASTRAGDPINEQFF.

In its sample, this clonotype was seen a few times. The rearrangement links TRBV12-3 or TRBV12-4 to TRBJ1-2, with D unclear. V dropped 3 bases and J dropped 4 bases, with 9 bases sitting between them. This CDR3 has 13 residues. Here the CDR3 reads CASSLERGYGYTF. As DNA, the CDR3 is TGTGCCAGCAGTTTGGAAAGAGGCTATGGCTACACCTTC.

In its sample, this clonotype was seen many times. The chain has TRBV28 and TRBJ2-4, with D tentatively TRBD2 (5 bases). In germline, CDR1 is MDHEN, CDR2 SYDVKM. The length of the CDR3 is 17 residues. The V gene lost 3 bases and the J gene lost 5 bases, with 20 bases spanning the gap. CDR3 amino acids: CASSFNPRGPGENIQYF. In nucleotides, the CDR3 is TGTGCCAGCAGTTTTAATCCACGAGGGCCTGGCGAAAACATTCAGTACTTC.

This clonotype has ten or more counts. The chain links TRBV20-1 to TRBJ2-3, with 9 bases identical to TRBD2. This CDR3 has 14 amino acids. The germline V gene has CDR1 DFQATT and CDR2 SNEGSKA (reference sequence). Trimming cost V 6 bases and J 1 base; bases outside gene matches: 5. CDR3 loop: CSAGLAGGTDTQYF. CDR3 DNA sequence: TGCAGTGCCGGATTAGCGGGAGGCACAGATACGCAGTATTTT.

The sample holds many counts of this clonotype. The V gene is TRBV28, the J gene TRBJ1-2; D is unclear. V gave up 8 bases and J gave up 4 bases, with 11 bases separating them. The CDR3 has 12 amino acids. CDR1 is MDHEN and CDR2 is SYDVKM in the germline V gene. CDR3 DNA sequence: TGTGCCAGCGGAAGACGGATCTATGGCTACACCTTC. Translating gives CASGRRIYGYTF.

This clonotype was counted ten times or more. The rearrangement joins TRBV7-2 to TRBJ2-1; D may be TRBD1 or TRBD2 (5 bases each). From germline, CDR1 is SGHTA and CDR2 FQGNSA. V lost 5 bases and J lost 4, with 12 bases in between. The CDR3 runs 14 residues. CDR3 nucleotide sequence: TGTGCCAGCAGCCCTTGGGACCTTTACAATGAGCAGTTCTTC. This gives the protein CASSPWDLYNEQFF.

On this clonotype: A read error may be the cause here, since a much bigger clone is one base away. It is likely a read error, because the conserved phenylalanine at the end of the CDR3 is missing. The chain recombines TRBV12-3 or TRBV12-4 with TRBJ2-5; D gene unclear. This CDR3 is 15 amino acids long. Trimming cost V 5 bases and J 4 bases, with 17 bases left between them. The DNA for the CDR3 is TGTGCCAGCAGTGAAACGGTCTATAATGGAGAGACCCAGTACCTC. It specifies CASSETVYNGETQYL.

This clonotype has at least ten counts. This sequence joins TRBV2 and TRBJ1-3; D uncertain. Between the trimmed V and J ends, which lost 4 bases and 4 bases, there was a span of 8 bases. This CDR3 has 13 amino acids. Per germline, CDR1 SNHLY and CDR2 FYNNEI. Here the CDR3 DNA reads TGTGCCAGCAGTGGGGGTGGAGGAAACACCATATATTTT. This codes for CASSGGGGNTIYF.